These 25 T cell receptor beta chains were all obtained from the same sample, sequenced in a study of blood T cell repertoires in COVID-19. The assay was immunoSEQ multiplex PCR, and TCRdb's table has in-frame clones only and misses some. The sample carries hundreds of thousands of clones, approximately 89% recorded once. Sequenced input: PBMCs or T cells enriched from blood (not recorded which). The receptors were gathered from a woman in her twenties or thirties with acute COVID-19.

The CDR3 spells CASTPGQARTEAFF. The CDR3 region has the DNA TGTGCCAGCACCCCCGGACAGGCACGAACTGAAGCTTTCTTT. The chain combines TRBV6-5 with TRBJ1-1; 7 nucleotides line up with TRBD1. CDR1 is MNHEY, CDR2 SVGAGI, per germline. The V segment lost 7 bases and the J segment 5 bases; nucleotides outside the gene matches: 10. The length of the CDR3 is 14 residues.

The table lists this clone with a count of one. V gene TRBV5-1 combines with J gene TRBJ2-1; D is perhaps TRBD1 (5 bases). This CDR3 is 13 amino acids long. Germline CDR1 is SGHRS and CDR2 is YFSETQ. Trimming removed 4 bases from V and 7 bases from J, with 12 bases in between. CDR3 loop: CASSVVRVNEQFF. DNA for the CDR3: TGCGCCAGCAGCGTCGTCAGGGTTAATGAGCAGTTCTTC.

The chain recombines TRBV6-5 with TRBJ2-1; TRBD2 matches at 13 bases. The CDR3 runs 15 residues. The germline CDR1 and CDR2 sequences are MNHEY and SVGAGI. V shed 6 bases, J shed 9 bases, and the junction held 8 bases outside the gene matches. The CDR3 sequence: CASRTLAGGPSEQFF. CDR3 bases: TGTGCCAGCAGGACACTAGCGGGGGGGCCTAGTGAGCAGTTCTTC.

J is TRBJ1-4 and V is TRBV7-6; 9 bases align to TRBD1. The length of the CDR3 is 15 residues. Trimming at V came to 4 bases and at J to 8 bases, leaving 8 bases not matched to a gene. Germline CDR1 reads SGHVS; CDR2 reads FNYEAQ. The CDR3 here is CASSSNRGPGEKLFF. CDR3 in DNA: TGTGCCAGCAGCTCCAACAGGGGGCCGGGAGAAAAACTGTTTTTT.

The chain recombines TRBV28 with TRBJ1-5; 10 positions match TRBD1. This CDR3 contains 14 residues. After removal of 6 bases from V and 8 bases from J, the junction contained 7 bases not matched to a gene. Germline loops: CDR1 MDHEN, CDR2 SYDVKM. The CDR3 bases are TGTGCCAGCAGGGAGACAGGGGGCCCGGAGCCCCAGCATTTT. Translating it yields CASRETGGPEPQHF. The entire variable domain, with the rest obtained from reference TRBV28 and TRBJ1-5, is as follows: DVKVTQSSRYLVKRTGEKVFLECVQDMDHENMFWYRQDPGLGLRLIYFSYDVKMKEKGDIPEGYSVSREKKERFSLILESASTNQTSMYLCASRETGGPEPQHFGDGTRLSIL.

The genes are TRBV19 and TRBJ1-2; TRBD1 is a possible D gene (5 bases). The CDR3 covers 12 residues. Per the germline V gene, CDR1 is LNHDA and CDR2 is SQIVND (reference sequence). V lost 6 bases to trimming and J lost 4 bases, with 9 bases between them. CDR3 coding DNA: TGTGCCAGTAGGGGACTGGGCTATGGCTACACCTTC. It encodes CASRGLGYGYTF.

This chain uses TRBV4-3 with TRBJ1-1; D is possibly TRBD1 (6 bases). Trimming took off 0 bases at V and 0 bases at J, with 8 bases between the two ends. Per germline, CDR1 LGHNA and CDR2 YSLEER. The CDR3 consists of 15 residues. The CDR3 reads CASSQEPGVNTEAFF. CDR3 in DNA: TGCGCCAGCAGCCAAGAACCAGGGGTGAACACTGAAGCTTTCTTT.

The chain recombines TRBV25-1 with TRBJ1-2, with unresolved D. V lost 0 bases, J lost 3 bases, and 8 bases lay in between. Germline-derived CDR1 and CDR2 are MGHDK and SYGVNS. The CDR3 has 14 amino acids. The CDR3 nucleotides read TGTGCCAGCAGTGAATATGAGGGATACTATGGCTACACCTTC. Encoded protein: CASSEYEGYYGYTF.

The V gene is TRBV19, the J gene TRBJ1-4, with a tentative D call TRBD1 (5 bases). Trimming took off 7 bases at V and 0 bases at J, with 12 bases between the two ends. Germline lookup yields CDR1 LNHDA and CDR2 SQIVND (reference sequence). CDR3 length: 15 residues. The CDR3 DNA reads as TGTGCCAGTAACCTGGGGGGGGCAACTAATGAAAAACTGTTTTTT. It yields the protein CASNLGGATNEKLFF. Looking up the rest from reference TRBV19 and TRBJ1-4 gives the full variable domain: DGGITQSPKYLFRKEGQNVTLSCEQNLNHDAMYWYRQDPGQGLRLIYYSQIVNDFQKGDIAEGYSVSREKKESFPLTVTSAQKNPTAFYLCASNLGGATNEKLFFGSGTQLSVL.

The V and J genes are TRBV9 and TRBJ1-1; 8 bases line up with TRBD1. V shed 3 bases and J 4 bases; nucleotides not matched to a gene: 2. The CDR3 runs 13 residues. Germline CDR1 SGDLS, CDR2 YYNGEE. This chain's CDR3 is CASSAQGATEAFF. CDR3 DNA: TGTGCCAGCAGCGCTCAGGGGGCCACTGAAGCTTTCTTT. Based on the CDR3 plus reference TRBV9 and TRBJ1-1, the full variable domain is DSGVTQTPKHLITATGQRVTLRCSPRSGDLSVYWYQQSLDQGLQFLIQYYNGEERAKGNILERFSAQQFPDLHSELNLSSLELGDSALYFCASSAQGATEAFFGQGTRLTVV.

V gene TRBV3-1 (or the pseudogene TRBV3-2) combines with J gene TRBJ1-3; a possible D gene is TRBD1 (5 bases). The V and J ends lost 4 bases and 9 bases respectively, with 19 bases between them. There are 15 residues in the CDR3. The germline gives CDR1 LGHDT, CDR2 YNNKEL (reference sequence). As DNA, the CDR3 is TGTGCCAGCAGCCGAACTCGGGGGGGGTCGCGCACCATATATTTT. Amino acids: CASSRTRGGSRTIYF.

The chain combines TRBV30 with TRBJ1-5; D is undetermined. The CDR3 extends over 16 amino acids. The germline gives CDR1 GTSNPN, CDR2 SVGIG (reference sequence). V shed 2 bases and J shed 5 bases, with 19 bases lying between them. The CDR3: CAWSPREVRSYQPQHF. The CDR3, as DNA: TGTGCCTGGAGTCCCCGGGAGGTAAGAAGCTATCAGCCCCAGCATTTT.

This clone is a singleton in its sample. The CDR3 region is CASSLLGHRDRGADTQYF. The CDR3 region has the DNA TGTGCCAGCAGTTTATTGGGTCACCGGGACAGGGGGGCAGATACGCAGTATTTT. The rearrangement joins TRBV27 to TRBJ2-3; 11 nucleotides match TRBD1. This CDR3 has 18 amino acids. The V and J ends lost 1 base and 4 bases, in that order; junction bases with no gene match: 10. Germline CDR1 reads MNHEY; CDR2 reads SMNVEV (reference sequence).

This clone has ten or more counts. The rearrangement uses TRBV5-6 and TRBJ1-2, with D maybe TRBD1 (5 bases). The ends were cut back, 0 bases at V and 4 bases at J, with 10 bases in the middle. CDR3 length: 14 residues. Germline assignment: CDR1 SGHDT and CDR2 YYEEEE. The chain's CDR3 is CASSLAGGFYGYTF. CDR3 nucleotides: TGTGCCAGCAGCTTGGCCGGGGGGTTCTATGGCTACACCTTC.

The chain uses TRBV5-1 and TRBJ2-7; D call uncertain. Germline V gene sequence: CDR1 SGHRS, CDR2 YFSETQ. V was shortened by 4 bases and J by 3 bases, with 5 bases between the two germline ends. CDR3 size: 11 residues. The CDR3: CASSINYEQYF. The CDR3 DNA follows: TGCGCCAGCAGCATTAACTACGAGCAGTACTTC.

V gene TRBV27 combines with J gene TRBJ1-2; D uncertain. The CDR3 contains 14 residues. Germline assignment: CDR1 MNHEY and CDR2 SMNVEV (reference sequence). Deletions cut 5 bases from V and 6 bases from J, with 16 bases between. In nucleotides, the CDR3 is TGTGCCAGCAGTCCAGCGGGCTGGAGTAATGGCTACACCTTC. Its translation: CASSPAGWSNGYTF.

The CDR3 spells CASSLGRVHEQFF. In nucleotides, the CDR3 is TGTGCCAGCAGCTTAGGCAGGGTCCATGAGCAGTTCTTC. This chain connects TRBV11-1 to TRBJ2-1; possible D gene TRBD1, 5 bases. CDR3 length: 13 residues. Germline CDR1 and CDR2: SGHAT and FQDESV (reference sequence). V lost 1 base, J lost 8 bases, and 9 bases lay in between.

V usage is TRBV14 and J usage is TRBJ1-1, with a weak D call TRBD1 (5 bases). The CDR3 extends over 16 amino acids. Germline lookup yields CDR1 SGHDN and CDR2 FVKESK. V was cut by 4 bases and J by 0 bases, with 15 bases left in between. DNA of the CDR3: TGTGCCAGCAGCCGTTTCGGCGGGGCCGTGAACACTGAAGCTTTCTTT. Amino acid sequence: CASSRFGGAVNTEAFF.

This clone showed up just once. The chain employs TRBV11-2 and TRBJ2-1, with D possibly TRBD2 on 6 matching bases. The germline gives CDR1 SGHAT, CDR2 FQNNGV. This CDR3 comprises 16 residues. Between the trimmed V and J ends, which lost 2 bases and 5 bases, there was a span of 16 bases. As DNA, the CDR3 is TGTGCCAGCAGCTTATTACCGACTAGTCTACACAATGAGCAGTTCTTC. Its translation: CASSLLPTSLHNEQFF.

The J gene is TRBJ2-1, the V gene TRBV4-1; 12 bases agree with TRBD2. The CDR3 runs to 16 residues. Losses at the gene ends were 2 bases for V and 6 bases for J; bases not matched to a gene: 5. Germline values: CDR1 MGHRA, CDR2 YSYEKL. The CDR3 sequence is CASSQKGLAGSNEQFF. The CDR3 DNA reads TGCGCCAGCAGCCAAAAAGGACTAGCGGGGTCCAATGAGCAGTTCTTC.

This sequence joins TRBV27 and TRBJ1-2; D remains unclear. The CDR3 runs 17 residues. V was trimmed by 5 bases and J by 5 bases, leaving 24 bases between them. The germline V gene encodes CDR1 MNHEY and CDR2 SMNVEV (reference sequence). The CDR3 loop reads CASSEALEKLSMYGYTF. CDR3 in DNA: TGTGCCAGCAGTGAGGCGCTAGAGAAATTGTCTATGTATGGCTACACCTTC.

This clone occurred once. The chain combines TRBV19 with TRBJ1-1, with D perhaps TRBD1 (6 bases). This CDR3 has 12 amino acids. The ends were cut back, 4 bases at V and 8 bases at J, with 11 bases in the middle. Per germline, CDR1 LNHDA and CDR2 SQIVND (reference sequence). CDR3 sequence (DNA): TGTGCCAGTAGTACCTTACAGGGAGAAGCTTTCTTT. Its translation: CASSTLQGEAFF.

This chain links TRBV7-8 with TRBJ2-7, with D tentatively TRBD2 (5 bases). Trimming removed 0 bases at V and 4 bases at J, with 7 bases between. Germline V gene data show CDR1 as SGHVS and CDR2 as FQNEAQ. The CDR3 sequence is 13 residues long. CDR3: CASSLAGVYEQYF. The CDR3 coding sequence is TGTGCCAGCAGCTTAGCCGGGGTATACGAGCAGTACTTC.

J is TRBJ1-2 and V is TRBV30, with D possibly matching TRBD1 (5 bases). Germline CDR1 is GTSNPN and CDR2 is SVGIG (reference sequence). The V end lost 7 bases, the J end lost 0 bases, and 12 bases lay between the germline ends. This CDR3 spans 13 amino acids. The CDR3, as DNA: TGTGCCTACTCAGGGTTTCCTAACTATGGCTACACCTTC. It translates to CAYSGFPNYGYTF.

This clone has only one observation. This chain links TRBV18 with TRBJ1-6; D is perhaps TRBD1 (6 bases). Germline values: CDR1 KGHSH, CDR2 LQKENI. V gave up 3 bases and J gave up 6 bases, with 9 bases separating them. This CDR3 comprises 14 residues. The CDR3 nucleotides read TGTGCCAGCTCACCGGACAGTTTTAATTCACCCCTCCACTTT. Translated, it gives CASSPDSFNSPLHF.